This TCR beta chain came from a study of blood T cell repertoires in COVID-19 (dated by TCRdb to between 2020 and 2021). A note on the overall study: Samples from collaborators originated in the United States, Italy and Spain and spanned both the acute and convalescent phases of COVID-19. Subjects who had been exposed to COVID-19, were actively infected with it, or had recovered from it provided the deeply sampled blood TCRbeta repertoires that made up the dataset. The repertoires were released in a freely available public database meant as a resource for research on the immune response to SARS-CoV-2. A de-identified subject ID, COVID-19 status, age in years and sex were almost always included in the sample metadata. HLA class I and class II types, where available, came from metadata supplied by the sample provider rather than from assay-based typing. The prospective study material was composed of cDNA or gDNA derived from T cells, B-cell-depleted T cells, or PBMCs. Samples were obtained from the ongoing ImmuneRACE study (first 160 participants) and from over 1,000 subjects provided by 6 global collaborators. On the study overall, not on this receptor specifically: The quantity of clinical and demographic metadata differed by source and by participant and was supplied without curation.

Collaborating institutions collected whole blood in K2EDTA tubes following their own protocols. Collaborator samples were shipped for TCRbeta analysis as frozen whole blood, isolated PBMCs, or DNA extracted from either sample type. The immunoSEQ Assay, a bias-controlled multiplex PCR, was used to amplify TCRbeta CDR3 regions from genomic DNA. The original methods were these. Within the assay, amplification of reference gene primers was used to estimate how many nucleated cells each sample contained. To quantify the absolute abundance of each unique TCRbeta CDR3 rearrangement, sequence reads were collapsed and filtered. For each sample, productive Simpson clonality was calculated as the square root of Simpson's diversity index across productive rearrangements. This is the immuneACCESS table as TCRdb keeps it, with only in-frame sequences that have V and J called. A part of the clones is gone; compared with another copy, unresolved V genes explain less than half, and the rest is unexplained. V and J calls and clone size are those listed in that table; D and trimming were worked out from the DNA. For this sample the table gives 150,000 to 160,000 clones, of which 75% to 95% were detected only once. Together, the top ten hold over 0.45% of the sample.

The germline V gene gives CDR1 as MNHEY and CDR2 as SVGAGI. V sheds 4 bases and J sheds 4 bases, leaving 13 bases between their ends. There are 14 amino acids in the CDR3, from cysteine to phenylalanine inclusive. Here the CDR3 DNA is all that survives: 42 bases in frame from base 1. Of note for this clone: Its antigen remains unidentified. No much larger clonotype is one base removed from it; base qualities were not supplied.

The clonotype comes from a man aged 45 to 65 with acute or convalescent COVID-19. The sequenced sample was peripheral blood. The rearranged segments are TRBV6-5 and TRBJ1-2, with an unclear D gene assignment. CDR3 loop: CASSLEEMIYGYTF. The DNA is as follows: TGTGCCAGCAGTTTGGAGGAAATGATCTATGGCTACACCTTC.